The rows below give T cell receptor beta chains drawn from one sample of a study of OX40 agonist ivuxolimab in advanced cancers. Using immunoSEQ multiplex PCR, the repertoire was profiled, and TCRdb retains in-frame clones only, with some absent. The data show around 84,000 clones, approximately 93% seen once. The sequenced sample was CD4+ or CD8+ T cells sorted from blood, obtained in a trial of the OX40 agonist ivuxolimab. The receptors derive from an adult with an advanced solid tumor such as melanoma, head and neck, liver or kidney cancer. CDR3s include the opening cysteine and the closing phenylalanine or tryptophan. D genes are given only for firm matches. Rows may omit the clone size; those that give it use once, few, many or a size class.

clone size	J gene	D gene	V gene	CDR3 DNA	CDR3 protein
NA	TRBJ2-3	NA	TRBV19	TGTGCCAGTAGTATAGATCTGGACGGGACAATTACAGATACGCAGTATTTT	CASSIDLDGTITDTQYF
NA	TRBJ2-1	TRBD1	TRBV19	TGTGCCAGTAAAGGGGACAGGGGTTTGTACAATGAGCAGTTCTTC	CASKGDRGLYNEQFF
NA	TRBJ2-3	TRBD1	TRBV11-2	TGTGCCAGCAGCTTAGTCCTACTCGACAGGGTAGGAGCAGATACGCAGTATTTT	CASSLVLLDRVGADTQYF
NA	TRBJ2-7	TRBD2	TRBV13	TGTGCCAGCAGCTCCCTAGCGGGAGGGCCCATCGAGCAGTACTTC	CASSSLAGGPIEQYF
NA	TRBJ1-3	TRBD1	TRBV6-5	TGTGCCAGCAGTCAAGGACAGGACCTCAACACCATATATTTT	CASSQGQDLNTIYF
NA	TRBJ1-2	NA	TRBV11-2	TGTGCCAGCAGCTTAGAAGGGAACTATGGCTACACCTTC	CASSLEGNYGYTF
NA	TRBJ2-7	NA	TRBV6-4	TGTGCCAGCAGTGCCACAGGGGAGGAGGCCTACGAGCAGTACTTC	CASSATGEEAYEQYF
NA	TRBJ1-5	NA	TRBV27	TGTGCCAGCAGTTTTGGGGGGAGACAGCCCCAGCATTTT	CASSFGGRQPQHF
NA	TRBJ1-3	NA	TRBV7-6	TGTGCCAGCAGCTTAGACGGCTCTGGAAACACCATATATTTT	CASSLDGSGNTIYF
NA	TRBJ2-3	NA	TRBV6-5	TGTGCCAGCGGCAGGCCTAGCACAGATACGCAGTATTTT	CASGRPSTDTQYF
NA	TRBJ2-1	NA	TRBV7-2	TGTGCCAGCAGCTTATGGGTAGCGGTGAACAATGAGCAGTTCTTC	CASSLWVAVNNEQFF
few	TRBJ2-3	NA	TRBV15	TGTGCCACCAGCAGAGAAGGTGGAGGGGCAGATACGCAGTATTTT	CATSREGGGADTQYF
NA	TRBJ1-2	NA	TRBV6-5	TGTGCCAGCAGCGACAACTATAACTATGGCTACACCTTC	CASSDNYNYGYTF
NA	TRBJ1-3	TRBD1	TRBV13	TGTGCCAGCAGCCATGGGACAGCCTTCCCTGGAAACACCATATATTTT	CASSHGTAFPGNTIYF
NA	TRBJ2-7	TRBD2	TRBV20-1	TGCAGTGCTAGAGTGGGCGGGAGTCCGTACTTC	CSARVGGSPYF
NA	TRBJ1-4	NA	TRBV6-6	TGTGCCAGCAGTTACGTGGGGGTGATACATGAAAAACTGTTTTTT	CASSYVGVIHEKLFF
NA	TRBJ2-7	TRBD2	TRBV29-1	TGCAGCGTAGGGACTAGCGGGAGGGTAGGTTTCGAGCAGTACTTC	CSVGTSGRVGFEQYF
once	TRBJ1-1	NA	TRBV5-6	TGTGCCAGCAGGTCGGGACTGAACACTGAAGCTTTCTTT	CASRSGLNTEAFF
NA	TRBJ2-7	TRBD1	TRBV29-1	TGCAGCGTTGGCACAGGGGGGTCCTACGAGCAGTACTTC	CSVGTGGSYEQYF
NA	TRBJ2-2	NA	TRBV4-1	TGCGCCAGCAGCCAAGAAGGACATGGAGGTACCGGGGAGCTGTTTTTT	CASSQEGHGGTGELFF
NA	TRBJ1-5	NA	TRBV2	TGTGCCAGCAGTGGGGGTTTCTATAGCAATCAGCCCCAGCATTTT	CASSGGFYSNQPQHF
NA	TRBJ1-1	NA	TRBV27	TGTGCCAGCAGATGGGGACTTGGATCGAAAGAAGCTTTCTTT	CASRWGLGSKEAFF
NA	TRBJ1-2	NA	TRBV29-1	TGCAGCGTTATTACGCAGGATGGCTACACCTTC	CSVITQDGYTF
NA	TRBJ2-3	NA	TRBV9	TGTGCCAGCAGCGTAGTGGGGCGGGGCACAGATACGCAGTATTTT	CASSVVGRGTDTQYF
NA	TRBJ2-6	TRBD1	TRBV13	TGTGCCAGCAGCCATCCCCCTGGACAGGCCAGCCACTCTGGGGCCAACGTCCTGACTTTC	CASSHPPGQASHSGANVLTF
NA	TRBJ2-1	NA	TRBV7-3	TGTGCCAGCAGCTTAATTGAGCAGTTCTTC	CASSLIEQFF
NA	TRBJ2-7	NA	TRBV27	TGTGCCAGCAGTTTAAAGCCGAGCTCCTACGAGCAGTACTTC	CASSLKPSSYEQYF
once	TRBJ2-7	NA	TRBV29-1	TGCAGCGTTGAAGGCGGCGACCACTCCTACGAGCAGTACTTC	CSVEGGDHSYEQYF
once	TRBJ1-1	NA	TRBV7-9	TGTGCCAGCAGCCCCCGCGGACTGGCTGAAGCTTTCTTT	CASSPRGLAEAFF
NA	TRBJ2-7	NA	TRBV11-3	TGTGCCAGCAGCGGCCAGGGGAGGGAGGGCAACGAGCAGTACTTC	CASSGQGREGNEQYF
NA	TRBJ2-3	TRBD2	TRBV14	TGTGCCAGCAGCCAAGAGGGTTGGCGGGAGATCGAAGATACGCAGTATTTT	CASSQEGWREIEDTQYF
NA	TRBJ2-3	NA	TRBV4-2	TGTGCCAGCAGCCCGACGGACGGTGCTAGCACAGATACGCAGTATTTT	CASSPTDGASTDTQYF
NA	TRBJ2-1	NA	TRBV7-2	TGTGCCAGCAGCTTACTTATGGGGCCCTACAATGAGCAGTTCTTC	CASSLLMGPYNEQFF
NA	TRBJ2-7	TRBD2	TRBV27	TGTGCCAGCAGTTTACTAGCGGGTATGCACGAGCAGTACTTC	CASSLLAGMHEQYF
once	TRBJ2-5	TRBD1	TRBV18	TGTGCCAGCTCGCCACGGGACAGGGGGCGCGTAGAGACCCAGTACTTC	CASSPRDRGRVETQYF
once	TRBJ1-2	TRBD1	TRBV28	TGTGCCAGCAGTTTAGAGTTATGGGACAGGGGGAATTTGGACTATGGCTACACCTTC	CASSLELWDRGNLDYGYTF
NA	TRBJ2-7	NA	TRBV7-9	TGTGCCAGCAGCTTATACCCCGCCGGCCTGGGGGGCTACGAGCAGTACTTC	CASSLYPAGLGGYEQYF
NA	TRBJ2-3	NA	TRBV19	TGTGCCAGTAGCCGAAACCAGAACCCCACAGATACGCAGTATTTT	CASSRNQNPTDTQYF
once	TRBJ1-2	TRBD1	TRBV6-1	TGTGCCAGCAGTGAAGAAGGGGTAGGGGGCTGGTATGGCTACACCTTC	CASSEEGVGGWYGYTF
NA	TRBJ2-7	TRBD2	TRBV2	TGTGCCAGCAGTGGGGAGGGGTGGTCCTACGAGCAGTACTTC	CASSGEGWSYEQYF
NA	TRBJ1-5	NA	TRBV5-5	TGTGCCAGCAGCTTGGGGACAGACAATCAGCCCCAGCATTTT	CASSLGTDNQPQHF
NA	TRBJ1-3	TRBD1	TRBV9	TGTGCCAGCAGCGCAGGGGGCCGTGGAAACACCATATATTTT	CASSAGGRGNTIYF
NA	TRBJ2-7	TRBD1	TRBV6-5	TGTGCCAGCAGTTACGAGGGGACAGGGGTTGGCGAGCAGTACTTC	CASSYEGTGVGEQYF
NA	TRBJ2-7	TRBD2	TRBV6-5	TGTGCCAGCAGTTACTCGAGCGGGACGGGATACGAGCAGTACTTC	CASSYSSGTGYEQYF
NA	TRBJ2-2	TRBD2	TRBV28	TGTGCCACCCAAGCTCCGGGACTAGCGGGAGGCCCTCCTTTGGAGCTGTTTTTT	CATQAPGLAGGPPLELFF
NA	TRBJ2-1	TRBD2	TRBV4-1	TGCGCCAGCAGCCAAGAGTGGGCTAGCGGGCCTTTTGAGCAGTTCTTC	CASSQEWASGPFEQFF
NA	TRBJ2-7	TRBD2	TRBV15	TGTGCCACCAGCACTCATATGCGACTAGCGGAGAACTCCTACGAGCAGTACTTC	CATSTHMRLAENSYEQYF
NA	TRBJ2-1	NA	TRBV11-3	TGTGCCAGCAGCTTAGGGACTCATGAGCAGTTCTTC	CASSLGTHEQFF
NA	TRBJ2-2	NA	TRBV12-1	TGTGCCAGCAGACCTTCCGGGACTCTTTCATGTACCGGGGAGCTGTTTTTT	CASRPSGTLSCTGELFF
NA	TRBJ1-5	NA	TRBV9	TGTGCCAGCAGCGTAGACGGGGGGGGATATCAGCCCCAGCATTTT	CASSVDGGGYQPQHF
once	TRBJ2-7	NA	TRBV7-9	TGTGCCAGCAGCTTAGGGCCTGGGGGCGTAACCGGCTACGAGCAGTACTTC	CASSLGPGGVTGYEQYF
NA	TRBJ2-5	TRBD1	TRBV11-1	TGTGCCAGCAGCCCCTGGACAGGGCAAGAGACCCAGTACTTC	CASSPWTGQETQYF
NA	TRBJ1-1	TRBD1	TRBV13	TGTGCCAGCAGCTCTCGACAGGGGATGAACACTGAAGCTTTCTTT	CASSSRQGMNTEAFF
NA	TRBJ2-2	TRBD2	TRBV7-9	TGTGCCAGCAGCTTAAAGCGGGAGCTGTGGGGGACCGGGGAGCTGTTTTTT	CASSLKRELWGTGELFF
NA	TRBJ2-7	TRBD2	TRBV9	TGTGCCAGCAGCTTCGGACTAGCGGGAGGAACCGAGCAGTACTTC	CASSFGLAGGTEQYF
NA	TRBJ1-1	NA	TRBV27	TGTGCCAGCAGTCTGGCTGCGCGCACTGAAGCTTTCTTT	CASSLAARTEAFF
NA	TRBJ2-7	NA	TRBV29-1	TGCAGCGTTGCCCCAGGGATGGCCCTTGTGTACGAGCAGTACTTC	CSVAPGMALVYEQYF